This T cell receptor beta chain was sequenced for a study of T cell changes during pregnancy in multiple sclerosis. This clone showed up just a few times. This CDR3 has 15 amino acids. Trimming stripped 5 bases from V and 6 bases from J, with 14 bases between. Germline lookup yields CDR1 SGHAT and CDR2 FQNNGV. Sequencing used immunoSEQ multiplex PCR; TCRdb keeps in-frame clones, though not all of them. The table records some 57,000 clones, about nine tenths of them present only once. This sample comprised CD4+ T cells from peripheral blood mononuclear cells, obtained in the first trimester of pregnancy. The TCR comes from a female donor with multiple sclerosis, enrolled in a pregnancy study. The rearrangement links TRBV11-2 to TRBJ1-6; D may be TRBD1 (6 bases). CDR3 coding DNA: TGTGCCAGCAGCCAGTCCGGACAGCCTAATTCACCCCTCCACTTT. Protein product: CASSQSGQPNSPLHF.